The 13 T cell receptor beta chains listed next were all sequenced from one sample in a study of T cell responses to AZD1222 COVID-19 vaccine. Repertoires were generated with immunoSEQ multiplex PCR, while TCRdb's copy carries only in-frame clones and drops some. The sample carries 150,000 to 180,000 clones, 86% recorded once. Here the sequenced sample was peripheral blood, taken on day 0 of MenACWY control vaccination. These receptors all stem from an adult in good health.

The chain combines TRBV28 with TRBJ1-2; D not certain. The CDR3 is made up of 12 amino acids. Germline loops: CDR1 MDHEN, CDR2 SYDVKM. Trimming left V 5 bases short and J 4 bases short, with 8 bases between. CDR3 DNA: TGTGCCAGCAGTGAAGGCGCCTATGGCTACACCTTC. Translated: CASSEGAYGYTF.

Regarding this clone: The germline gene is not matched at one end of the junction; a read error may be the cause. The rearrangement links TRBV7-7 to TRBJ2-5; tentative D call: TRBD1 (5 bases). CDR1 SSHAT and CDR2 FNYEAQ come from the germline V gene (reference sequence). The CDR3 loop spans 14 amino acids. DNA of the CDR3: TGTGCTAGCAGCTTAGGGGCAGAACAAGAGACCCAGTACTTC. Translation gives CASSLGAEQETQYF.

The chain links TRBV5-4 to TRBJ1-2; D perhaps matches TRBD1 (5 bases). Trimming pared 1 base from V and 3 bases from J, leaving 10 bases between. The CDR3 consists of 14 residues. Germline V CDR1 and CDR2: SGHNT, YYREEE (reference sequence). In DNA form, the CDR3 reads TGTGCCAGCAGCTTGTCGTGGGGGGACTATGGCTACACCTTC. It specifies CASSLSWGDYGYTF.

The sample holds one count of this clone. The rearrangement joins TRBV7-9 to TRBJ1-1, with a tentative D call TRBD1 (5 bases). Germline values: CDR1 SEHNR, CDR2 FQNEAQ (reference sequence). V was trimmed by 7 bases and J by 4 bases, leaving 16 bases between them. The CDR3 runs 14 residues. CDR3 protein: CASTVARAGTEAFF. DNA of the CDR3: TGTGCCAGCACCGTCGCCAGGGCGGGCACTGAAGCTTTCTTT.

This clone was seen just once. This rearrangement joins TRBV19 to TRBJ2-7, with a possible D match to TRBD1 (5 bases). Germline lookup yields CDR1 LNHDA and CDR2 SQIVND (reference sequence). This CDR3 is built from 14 residues. V was clipped by 1 base and J by 2 bases, with 9 bases between them. This chain's CDR3 is CASSIARGPYEQYV. The CDR3 DNA is TGTGCCAGTAGTATAGCTAGGGGCCCCTACGAGCAGTACGTC.

V is TRBV19 and J is TRBJ2-1; 11 bases align to TRBD2. V trimming: 2 bases; J trimming: 9 bases; junction bases outside the gene matches: 6. The CDR3 consists of 15 residues. The V gene's germline CDR1 is LNHDA and CDR2 SQIVND (reference sequence). The DNA for the CDR3 is TGTGCCAGTAGTATAACCTGGCTAGCGGGAGGTGAGCAGTTCTTC. It encodes CASSITWLAGGEQFF.

The rearrangement links TRBV28 to TRBJ2-3; D uncertain. This CDR3 has 12 residues. Germline V gene sequence: CDR1 MDHEN, CDR2 SYDVKM. V was cut by 5 bases and J by 2 bases, with 5 bases left in between. The CDR3 spells CASSPTTDTQYF. As DNA, the CDR3 is TGTGCCAGCAGTCCTACCACAGATACGCAGTATTTT.

The rearrangement joins TRBV4-3 to TRBJ2-1, with D possibly being TRBD1 (6 bases). This CDR3 comprises 15 residues. Trimming removed 0 bases from V and 7 bases from J, with 13 bases in between. The V gene's germline CDR1 is LGHNA and CDR2 YSLEER. CDR3 in amino acids: CASSQDLGGANEQFF. DNA for the CDR3: TGCGCCAGCAGCCAAGATCTTGGGGGCGCAAATGAGCAGTTCTTC.

The CDR3 reads CASSQDLNGDYTF. The CDR3 nucleotides are TGCGCCAGCAGCCAGGATTTAAACGGGGACTACACCTTC. This sequence joins TRBV4-1 and TRBJ1-2; the D is unclear. This CDR3 contains 13 residues. Germline CDR1 reads MGHRA; CDR2 reads YSYEKL. V was pared by 3 bases and J by 10 bases, with 15 bases between.

The chain carries TRBV4-1 and TRBJ1-5; the D gene is possibly TRBD1 (5 bases). V gave up 3 bases and J gave up 0 bases, with 24 bases separating them. The CDR3 runs 20 residues. The germline CDR1 and CDR2 sequences are MGHRA and YSYEKL. The CDR3 sequence: CASSHPRGGTASYSNQPQHF. The CDR3 coding sequence is TGCGCCAGCAGCCATCCAAGGGGAGGTACCGCAAGTTATAGCAATCAGCCCCAGCATTTT.

The rearrangement uses TRBV7-9 and TRBJ2-2; D unresolved. CDR1 and CDR2 (germline): SEHNR, FQNEAQ (reference sequence). Trimming took 11 bases from V and 5 from J, leaving 21 bases between them. CDR3 length equals 15 residues. This CDR3 reads CAFPTPVPYTGELFF. CDR3 sequence (DNA): TGTGCCTTCCCAACCCCGGTACCTTATACCGGGGAGCTGTTTTTT.

This clone was counted once. The chain recombines TRBV4-1 with TRBJ1-5; D gene uncertain. Trimming shortened V by 0 bases and J by 5 bases, and 5 bases separated the two germline ends. Per germline, CDR1 MGHRA and CDR2 YSYEKL. The CDR3 extends over 13 amino acids. Here the CDR3 reads CASSQERDQPQHF. DNA for the CDR3: TGCGCCAGCAGCCAAGAGAGGGATCAGCCCCAGCATTTT.

The chain employs TRBV2 and TRBJ2-3; no clear D. V lost 10 bases and J lost 2, with 7 bases in between. CDR3 length: 11 amino acids. Germline V lookup: CDR1 SNHLY, CDR2 FYNNEI. As DNA, the CDR3 is TGTGCCACAGGATCCACAGATACGCAGTATTTT. Its translation: CATGSTDTQYF. The full variable domain, completed using reference TRBV2 and TRBJ2-3, is EPEVTQTPSHQVTQMGQEVILRCVPISNHLYFYWYRQILGQKVEFLVSFYNNEISEKSEIFDDQFSVERPDGSNFTLKIRSTKLEDSAMYFCATGSTDTQYFGPGTRLTVL.